This T cell receptor (beta chain) was sequenced for a study of T cell responses to AZD1222 COVID-19 vaccine. Notes on the study in general: Spike-wide vaccine-associated CD4 TCRs dominated at 160-218 and 743-854.

The CDR3 is made up of 13 amino acids. The junction had 4 bases not matched to a gene; V was cut back by 4 bases and J by 8 bases. In germline, CDR1 is SGHAT, CDR2 FQDESV (reference sequence). Produced via immunoSEQ multiplex PCR; TCRdb's table is partial and in-frame only. The data contain 170,000 or so clones, around nine tenths of them singletons. Points on this clone: What it binds is not known.

This TCR was sampled from an adult in good health. This rearrangement joins TRBV11-1 to TRBJ1-2; 10 bases agree with TRBD1. Sequenced here: peripheral blood, sampled on day 0 of AZD1222 vaccination. The CDR3 is CASSSGQGVGYTF. For the CDR3, the DNA is TGTGCCAGCAGCTCCGGACAGGGGGTAGGCTACACCTTC.